The 26 T cell receptor beta chains below were found in one sample sequenced in a study of blood T cell repertoires in COVID-19. Profiling relied on immunoSEQ multiplex PCR, and the TCRdb table lists in-frame clones only, not all of them. The data show around 200,000 clones, about nine tenths seen once. Material: peripheral blood. These receptors came from a young man with active or convalescent COVID-19.

The rearrangement joins TRBV30 to TRBJ2-2; 8 bases agree with TRBD2. Per germline, CDR1 GTSNPN and CDR2 SVGIG (reference sequence). CDR3 length: 14 amino acids. V gave up 5 bases and J gave up 4 bases; unmatched junction bases: 6. The CDR3 nucleotides read TGTGCCTGGCAACTAGCGGTTTCCACCGGGGAGCTGTTTTTT. As protein: CAWQLAVSTGELFF.

The chain joins TRBV3-1 (or the pseudogene TRBV3-2) to TRBJ1-1; tentative D call: TRBD1 (5 bases). Per germline, CDR1 LGHDT and CDR2 YNNKEL (reference sequence). The germline V and J ends were trimmed by 4 bases and 7 bases, with 16 bases remaining between them. The CDR3 length is 14 residues. CDR3 coding DNA: TGTGCCAGCAGCCCTTACGACCGGGGGGGTGAAGCTTTCTTT. Protein: CASSPYDRGGEAFF.

This chain connects TRBV5-8 to TRBJ1-1; possible D gene TRBD1, 6 bases. CDR1 and CDR2 from the germline V gene are SGHTS and YDEGEE. This CDR3 spans 14 amino acids. Trimming pared 4 bases from V and 1 base from J, leaving 11 bases between. The CDR3 sequence: CASSRGQSNTEAFF. The CDR3 nucleotides read TGTGCCAGCAGCCGAGGACAGTCGAACACTGAAGCTTTCTTT.

The V and J genes are TRBV30 and TRBJ2-5; D perhaps matches TRBD2 (7 bases). The CDR3 is made up of 12 amino acids. CDR1 is GTSNPN and CDR2 is SVGIG in the germline V gene (reference sequence). CDR3 loop: CCCGGQGETQYF. CDR3 DNA sequence: TGTTGTTGCGGGGGCCAGGGGGAGACCCAGTACTTC.

CDR3 nucleotide sequence: TGTGCCAGCAGCTTGGGGACTACGAGGCAAGAGACCCAGTACTTC. As protein: CASSLGTTRQETQYF. This rearrangement joins TRBV5-8 to TRBJ2-5; D perhaps matches TRBD2 (6 bases). Trimming took off 0 bases at V and 2 bases at J, with 11 bases between the two ends. Germline lookup yields CDR1 SGHTS and CDR2 YDEGEE. The CDR3 has 15 residues.

The genes are TRBV6-6 and TRBJ1-5, with 9 positions matching TRBD1. The CDR3 covers 15 residues. After removal of 6 bases from V and 2 bases from J, the junction contained 5 bases not matched to a gene. Germline CDR1 MNHNY, CDR2 SVGAGI (reference sequence). CDR3 in amino acids: CASSLTGGGNQPQHF. In DNA, the CDR3 is TGTGCCAGCAGCCTTACAGGGGGCGGCAATCAGCCCCAGCATTTT.

This clone has only one observation. This rearrangement joins TRBV4-2 to TRBJ2-3; perhaps TRBD2 as D (6 bases). Germline V gene sequence: CDR1 LGHNA, CDR2 YNFKEQ. This CDR3 has 17 amino acids. The V and J ends lost 2 bases and 2 bases respectively, with 17 bases between them. The CDR3 DNA reads TGTGCCAGCAGCCAAAAACGGGACTCCCATCCCACAGATACGCAGTATTTT. Protein product: CASSQKRDSHPTDTQYF.

This sequence joins TRBV6-6 and TRBJ2-1, with a weak D call TRBD2 (5 bases). The germline CDR1 and CDR2 sequences are MNHNY and SVGAGI (reference sequence). The CDR3 runs 15 residues. Trimming cost V 2 bases and J 5 bases, with 13 bases left between them. The DNA of the CDR3 is TGTGCCAGCAGTTACGAGGGCGGTTTCAACAATGAGCAGTTCTTC. It is translated as CASSYEGGFNNEQFF.

The V call is TRBV12-1, the J call TRBJ2-7; the table's D gene call, TRBD2, was not cross checked with the DNA. TRBV12-1 is deemed a pseudogene. This CDR3 comprises 18 residues. The CDR3 protein is CASSYRGRLAGWCYEQYF. The CDR3 bases are TGTGCCAGCAGCTACCGCGGTCGACTAGCGGGATGGTGCTACGAGCAGTACTTC.

The chain recombines TRBV7-3 with TRBJ1-2, with D perhaps matching TRBD1 (5 bases). This CDR3 is 15 amino acids long. V lost 0 bases to trimming and J lost 8 bases, with 16 bases between them. Germline V CDR1 and CDR2: SGHTA, FQGTGA. CDR3 bases: TGTGCCAGCAGCTTAACGGCCGCGGGGGAGGCAGGCTACACCTTC. Translating gives CASSLTAAGEAGYTF.

This clone came up once. V gene TRBV10-3 combines with J gene TRBJ2-1, with 12 bases identical to TRBD2. The CDR3 spans 18 residues. Unmatched junction bases numbered 7, after V lost 4 bases and J lost 0 bases. CDR1 is ENHRY, CDR2 SYGVKD, per germline. The CDR3 region has the DNA TGTGCCATCAGTGTCAGGACTAGCGGGGTTTACTCCTACAATGAGCAGTTCTTC. Encoded protein: CAISVRTSGVYSYNEQFF.

V usage is TRBV27 and J usage is TRBJ1-2; D unclear. The V end lost 2 bases, the J end lost 8 bases, and 12 bases lay between the germline ends. This CDR3 region has 13 residues. CDR1 is MNHEY and CDR2 is SMNVEV in the germline V gene (reference sequence). The CDR3 sequence: CASSLLRGSGYTF. CDR3 DNA: TGTGCCAGCAGTTTACTCCGGGGTTCGGGCTACACCTTC.

The chain has TRBV19 and TRBJ1-1, with 9 positions matching TRBD1. The V gene end was trimmed by 4 bases and the J gene end by 3 bases; junction bases not matched to a gene: 12. The CDR3 length is 17 residues. The germline V gene encodes CDR1 LNHDA and CDR2 SQIVND (reference sequence). Written as DNA, the CDR3 is TGTGCCAGTAGTAATATATGGGGGACAGGGATGGACACTGAAGCTTTCTTT. Encoded protein: CASSNIWGTGMDTEAFF.

This chain uses TRBV7-2 with TRBJ2-1; TRBD2 is a possible D gene (5 bases). Trimming removed 4 bases at V and 4 bases at J, with 8 bases between. This CDR3 has 13 amino acids. Germline V gives CDR1 SGHTA, CDR2 FQGNSA. The CDR3 sequence is CASSSDSYNEQFF. CDR3 nucleotide sequence: TGTGCCAGCAGCTCGGACTCTTACAATGAGCAGTTCTTC. The variable domain in full, with the rest retrieved from reference TRBV7-2 and TRBJ2-1, is GAGVSQSPSNKVTEKGKDVELRCDPISGHTALYWYRQSLGQGLEFLIYFQGNSAPDKSGLPSDRFSAERTGGSVSTLTIQRTQQEDSAVYLCASSSDSYNEQFFGPGTRLTVL.

The chain is built from TRBV18 and TRBJ2-5, with no clear D. The ends were cut back, 0 bases at V and 2 bases at J, with 7 bases in the middle. CDR1 is KGHSH, CDR2 LQKENI, per germline. CDR3 length: 14 amino acids. The CDR3, as DNA: TGTGCCAGCTCACCACCGTCCTTTCAAGAGACCCAGTACTTC. This gives the protein CASSPPSFQETQYF.

This sequence joins TRBV18 and TRBJ2-7; 8 bases match TRBD2. The CDR3 has 15 residues. Germline loops: CDR1 KGHSH, CDR2 LQKENI. After removal of 4 bases from V and 2 bases from J, the junction contained 7 bases not matched to a gene. The CDR3 DNA sequence: TGTGCCAGCTCACGGGAGCGGGAGCCAGCCTACGAGCAGTACTTC. Protein: CASSREREPAYEQYF.

V is TRBV6-2 or TRBV6-3 and J is TRBJ2-3, with a tentative D call TRBD2 (6 bases). In germline, CDR1 is MNHEY, CDR2 SVGEGT. Trimming removed 5 bases at V and 6 bases at J, with 15 bases between. The length of the CDR3 is 14 residues. The CDR3 nucleotides read TGTGCCAGCAGTGTCCTCGGGAGCGGCGATACGCAGTATTTT. It encodes CASSVLGSGDTQYF.

The J gene is TRBJ1-1, the V gene TRBV7-9, with a weak D call TRBD1 (5 bases). Between the trimmed V and J ends, which lost 1 base and 0 bases, there was a span of 9 bases. This CDR3 has 15 residues. Germline V CDR1 and CDR2: SEHNR, FQNEAQ (reference sequence). CDR3 sequence: CASSLDRTLNTEAFF. CDR3 bases: TGTGCCAGCAGCTTAGATCGGACATTGAACACTGAAGCTTTCTTT.

The V and J genes are TRBV20-1 and TRBJ2-3, with 7 nucleotides matching TRBD2. Germline values: CDR1 DFQATT, CDR2 SNEGSKA (reference sequence). This CDR3 is built from 16 residues. The junction had 10 bases not matched to a gene; V was cut back by 3 bases and J by 1 base. CDR3 region: CSASREGSGGTDTQYF. The CDR3 bases are TGCAGTGCTAGTCGCGAGGGAAGCGGGGGCACAGATACGCAGTATTTT.

The chain links TRBV9 to TRBJ2-7, with 7 bases lining up with TRBD2. Germline lookup yields CDR1 SGDLS and CDR2 YYNGEE. The CDR3 covers 13 residues. The trim removed 2 bases at V and 5 bases at J, leaving 4 bases unmatched. The CDR3 spells CASSVAGANEQYF. The DNA of the CDR3 is TGTGCCAGCAGCGTGGCGGGAGCGAACGAGCAGTACTTC.

This sequence joins TRBV5-1 and TRBJ2-3; TRBD2 matches at 7 bases. Germline V gene sequence: CDR1 SGHRS, CDR2 YFSETQ. With 2 bases clipped from V and 6 bases from J, the junction kept 12 bases outside the gene matches. The CDR3 runs 16 residues. CDR3 in DNA: TGCGCCAGCAGCTTTGGGGGAGGGCTCTCGGCGGATACGCAGTATTTT. Its protein product is CASSFGGGLSADTQYF.

This clone was found a few times. V gene TRBV18 combines with J gene TRBJ1-1; D unresolved. Germline V gene data show CDR1 as KGHSH and CDR2 as LQKENI. The length of the CDR3 is 13 residues. V was pared by 5 bases and J by 1 base, with 8 bases between. The CDR3 reads CASSSSGNTEAFF. CDR3 DNA sequence: TGTGCCAGCTCATCATCGGGGAACACTGAAGCTTTCTTT.

The V gene is TRBV11-3, the J gene TRBJ1-6; D call uncertain. The CDR3 is 13 amino acids. Between the trimmed V and J ends, which lost 3 bases and 10 bases, there was a span of 10 bases. Per germline, CDR1 SGHNT and CDR2 YENEEA. CDR3 in amino acids: CASSFGGGSPLHF. DNA for the CDR3: TGTGCCAGCAGCTTCGGAGGCGGGTCACCCCTCCACTTT.

V is TRBV11-2 and J is TRBJ2-5, with 8 bases matching TRBD1. Germline-derived CDR1 and CDR2 are SGHAT and FQNNGV. There are 14 residues in the CDR3. V was pared by 1 base and J by 4 bases, with 2 bases of the junction left unmatched. CDR3 protein: CASSLAQGGETQYF. The CDR3 nucleotides are TGTGCCAGCAGCTTAGCACAGGGGGGAGAGACCCAGTACTTC.

The rearrangement joins TRBV11-3 to TRBJ2-1, with D unclear. CDR3 length: 14 amino acids. Germline CDR1 and CDR2: SGHNT and YENEEA. V was clipped by 2 bases and J by 0 bases, with 5 bases between them. In DNA, the CDR3 is TGTGCCAGCAGCTTAAGCTTCTCCTACAATGAGCAGTTCTTC. Its protein is CASSLSFSYNEQFF.

This clone was recorded once. The rearrangement joins TRBV5-4 to TRBJ1-1, with a tentative D call TRBD1 (6 bases). CDR3 length: 15 residues. Trimming stripped 1 base from V and 1 base from J, with 11 bases between. Looked up from germline, CDR1 is SGHNT and CDR2 is YYREEE (reference sequence). The CDR3 spells CASSLIRGANTEAFF. The CDR3 DNA is TGTGCCAGCAGCTTGATTCGGGGGGCGAACACTGAAGCTTTCTTT.